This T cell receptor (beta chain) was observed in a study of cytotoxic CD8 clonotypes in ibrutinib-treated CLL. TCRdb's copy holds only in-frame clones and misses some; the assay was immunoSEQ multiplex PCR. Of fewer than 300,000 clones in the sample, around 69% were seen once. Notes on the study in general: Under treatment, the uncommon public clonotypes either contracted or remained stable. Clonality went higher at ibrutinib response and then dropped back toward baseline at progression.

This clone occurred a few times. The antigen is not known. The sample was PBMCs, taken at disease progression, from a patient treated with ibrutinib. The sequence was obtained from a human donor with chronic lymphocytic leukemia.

The CDR3 here is CATLAGSSYNEQFF. The CDR3 DNA is TGTGCCACACTAGCGGGGAGCTCCTACAATGAGCAGTTCTTC. V gene TRBV27 combines with J gene TRBJ2-1, with 10 positions matching TRBD2. The CDR3 has 14 residues. J lost 0 bases, V lost 10 bases, and 3 bases had no gene match. Germline V gives CDR1 MNHEY, CDR2 SMNVEV (reference sequence).